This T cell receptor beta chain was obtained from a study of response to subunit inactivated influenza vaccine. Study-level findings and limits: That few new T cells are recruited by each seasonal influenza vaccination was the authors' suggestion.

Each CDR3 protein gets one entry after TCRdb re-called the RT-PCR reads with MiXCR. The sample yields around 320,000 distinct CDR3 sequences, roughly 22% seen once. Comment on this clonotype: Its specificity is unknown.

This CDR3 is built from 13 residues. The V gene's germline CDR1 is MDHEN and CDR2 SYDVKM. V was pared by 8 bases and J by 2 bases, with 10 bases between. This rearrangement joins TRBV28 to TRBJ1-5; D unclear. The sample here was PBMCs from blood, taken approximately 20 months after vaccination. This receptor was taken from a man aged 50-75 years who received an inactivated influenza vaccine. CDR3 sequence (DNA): TGTGCCAGCGGAGTCCCTCGCAATCAGCCCCAGCATTTT. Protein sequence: CASGVPRNQPQHF.